This passage covers 23 T cell receptor beta chains from one sample sequenced in a study of cytomegalovirus exposure and HLA in healthy donors. PCR amplification relied on 60 Vbeta primers (plus 13 Jbeta primers). Profiled with immunoSEQ multiplex PCR; TCRdb holds only in-frame clones, not every one. This sample has approximately 180,000 clones; more than 75% occur once, and the top ten carry roughly 1.7%. The sequencing input was PBMCs. These receptors all come from a woman aged 18 to 35 in good health and CMV-seronegative.

The table lists this clone with a count of one. V usage is TRBV6-4 and J usage is TRBJ2-1, with 7 positions matching TRBD1. Germline loops: CDR1 MRHNA, CDR2 SNTAGT. V gave up 10 bases and J gave up 8 bases; unmatched junction bases: 14. There are 14 residues in the CDR3. Written as DNA, the CDR3 is TGTGCCAAGGACAGGCCGGCAGGTAGAGATGAGCAGTTCTTC. Translated, it gives CAKDRPAGRDEQFF.

V gene TRBV7-3 combines with J gene TRBJ2-2, with D unclear. V was shortened by 4 bases and J by 3 bases, with 6 bases between the two germline ends. The CDR3 contains 13 residues. Germline V gives CDR1 SGHTA, CDR2 FQGTGA. The chain's CDR3 is CASSSSHTGELFF. In nucleotides, the CDR3 is TGTGCCAGCAGCTCGTCTCACACCGGGGAGCTGTTTTTT.

V gene TRBV6-5 combines with J gene TRBJ2-7, with D possibly matching TRBD2 (5 bases). Germline V gives CDR1 MNHEY, CDR2 SVGAGI. Deletions cut 5 bases from V and 7 bases from J, with 21 bases between. The CDR3 spans 15 residues. CDR3 coding DNA: TGTGCCAGCAGTCGGACTTCCCTAGGCCCCTGGGAGCAGTACTTC. This gives the protein CASSRTSLGPWEQYF.

The J gene is TRBJ2-5, the V gene TRBV27; 8 bases match TRBD2. Germline CDR1 MNHEY, CDR2 SMNVEV (reference sequence). V was clipped by 6 bases and J by 11 bases; unmatched bases: 11. The CDR3 is 13 residues long. The CDR3 here is CASRQAGRGEQYF. The CDR3 coding sequence is TGTGCCAGCAGACAAGCGGGGCGGGGGGAGCAGTACTTC.

The V and J genes are TRBV29-1 and TRBJ2-2; D uncertain. From germline, CDR1 is SQVTM and CDR2 ANQGSEA. V lost 7 bases to trimming and J lost 2 bases, with 11 bases between them. This CDR3 comprises 13 residues. The CDR3 loop is CSATRPNTGELFF. CDR3 sequence (DNA): TGCAGCGCGACGAGGCCCAACACCGGGGAGCTGTTTTTT.

This clone turned up a few times. The rearrangement uses TRBV6-1 and TRBJ1-2; tentative D call: TRBD1 (6 bases). Germline CDR1 is MNHNS and CDR2 is SASEGT. The V end was cut by 6 bases, the J end by 6 bases, with 11 bases between. This CDR3 region has 12 residues. In DNA, the CDR3 is TGTGCCAGCAGGGTTGCAGGGGATGGCTACACCTTC. Protein product: CASRVAGDGYTF.

The rearrangement joins TRBV7-2 to TRBJ2-5; tentatively, D is TRBD2 (5 bases). With 5 bases removed from V and 7 bases from J, the gap between germline ends came to 14 bases. The CDR3 totals 13 residues. Germline assignment: CDR1 SGHTA and CDR2 FQGNSA. Here the CDR3 reads CASSPRLTGTQYF. CDR3 in DNA: TGTGCCAGCAGCCCCCGACTAACCGGGACCCAGTACTTC.

The chain recombines TRBV5-6 with TRBJ2-7; D gene unclear. CDR3 size: 12 residues. The germline CDR1 and CDR2 sequences are SGHDT and YYEEEE. The V end lost 0 bases, the J end lost 7 bases, and 8 bases lay between the germline ends. CDR3 loop: CASSLAAGEQYF. The CDR3 bases are TGTGCCAGCAGCTTGGCCGCAGGAGAGCAGTACTTC.

This clone has only one observation. The gene calls are TRBV4-3 and TRBJ2-1; 7 positions agree with TRBD2. The CDR3 has 15 amino acids. The trim removed 4 bases at V and 5 bases at J, leaving 8 bases unmatched. CDR1 LGHNA and CDR2 YSLEER come from the germline V gene. The DNA of the CDR3 is TGCGCCAGCAGCCCCCTGGGACGGGAGGACAATGAGCAGTTCTTC. Protein: CASSPLGREDNEQFF.

V is TRBV7-9 and J is TRBJ1-2, with 7 bases that match TRBD1. The CDR3 loop spans 16 amino acids. Looked up from germline, CDR1 is SEHNR and CDR2 is FQNEAQ (reference sequence). Trimming at V came to 1 base and at J to 0 bases, leaving 5 bases not matched to a gene. CDR3 sequence reads: CASSLEGALANYGYTF. DNA for the CDR3: TGTGCCAGCAGCTTAGAGGGGGCCCTAGCTAACTATGGCTACACCTTC. Looking up the rest from reference TRBV7-9 and TRBJ1-2 gives the full variable domain: DTGVSQNPRHKITKRGQNVTFRCDPISEHNRLYWYRQTLGQGPEFLTYFQNEAQLEKSRLLSDRFSAERPKGSFSTLEIQRTEQGDSAMYLCASSLEGALANYGYTFGSGTRLTVV.

This clone was observed a few times. The chain couples TRBV27 to TRBJ2-3, with 13 bases identical to TRBD2. J gave up 1 base and V 2 bases, and 15 bases lay outside the gene matches. The V gene's germline CDR1 is MNHEY and CDR2 SMNVEV (reference sequence). The CDR3 covers 21 residues. The chain's CDR3 is CASSLRRTSGRERRGTDTQYF. The CDR3 DNA is TGTGCCAGCAGTTTACGGAGGACTAGCGGGAGAGAAAGAAGGGGCACAGATACGCAGTATTTT.

This clone was detected once. The chain joins TRBV5-1 to TRBJ2-2, with 12 nucleotides matching TRBD1. Germline V CDR1 and CDR2: SGHRS, YFSETQ. The V gene end was trimmed by 2 bases and the J gene end by 5 bases; junction bases not matched to a gene: 7. The CDR3 runs 17 residues. CDR3 sequence: CASSLEGTGGRTGELFF. DNA of the CDR3: TGCGCCAGCAGCTTAGAAGGGACAGGGGGCAGAACCGGGGAGCTGTTTTTT.

The chain is built from TRBV19 and TRBJ1-3; D is possibly TRBD1 (6 bases). CDR1 is LNHDA and CDR2 is SQIVND in the germline V gene (reference sequence). The CDR3 is made up of 16 amino acids. Trimming pared 3 bases from V and 5 bases from J, leaving 17 bases between. The CDR3 sequence: CASSIVGALGRNTIYF. CDR3 nucleotides: TGTGCCAGTAGTATTGTGGGGGCCCTCGGTAGAAACACCATATATTTT.

This rearrangement joins TRBV19 to TRBJ2-7; 7 bases agree with TRBD1. CDR3 length: 14 amino acids. Germline loops: CDR1 LNHDA, CDR2 SQIVND (reference sequence). Trimming at V came to 5 bases and at J to 4 bases, leaving 8 bases not matched to a gene. The CDR3 DNA is TGTGCCAGTAGTCCGCAGGGGGATTTGTACGAGCAGTACTTC. Protein product: CASSPQGDLYEQYF.

This clone has just one count. The chain couples TRBV2 to TRBJ1-2; the D gene is possibly TRBD1 (6 bases). Trimming took off 3 bases at V and 4 bases at J, with 12 bases between the two ends. Germline lookup yields CDR1 SNHLY and CDR2 FYNNEI. The CDR3 sequence is 14 residues long. Written as DNA, the CDR3 is TGTGCCAGCAGTGATGGGGGGGCTGGCTATGGCTACACCTTC. Translation: CASSDGGAGYGYTF.

The gene calls are TRBV29-1 and TRBJ1-2, with D tentatively TRBD1 (6 bases). The CDR3 is 16 amino acids. V was clipped by 2 bases and J by 0 bases, with 16 bases between them. CDR1 SQVTM and CDR2 ANQGSEA come from the germline V gene. CDR3 sequence (DNA): TGCAGCGTTGAACCCGGCAGGGGACCTTCTAACTATGGCTACACCTTC. Protein: CSVEPGRGPSNYGYTF.

The chain joins TRBV27 to TRBJ2-3; 7 bases line up with TRBD2. Germline V gene data show CDR1 as MNHEY and CDR2 as SMNVEV (reference sequence). This CDR3 comprises 16 residues. Trimming cost V 3 bases and J 9 bases; bases outside gene matches: 15. The CDR3 coding sequence is TGTGCCAGCAGTTTGAGGGCAAGCGGGACCTTCGGGACGCAGTATTTT. Translated, it gives CASSLRASGTFGTQYF.

This clone has just one count. This chain joins TRBV4-1 and TRBJ1-5; D uncertain. The CDR3 covers 15 residues. The germline CDR1 and CDR2 sequences are MGHRA and YSYEKL. Deletions cut 1 base from V and 6 bases from J, with 13 bases between. The CDR3 protein is CASSQAGREAQPQHF. The CDR3 region has the DNA TGCGCCAGCAGCCAAGCGGGGAGGGAGGCTCAGCCCCAGCATTTT.

The chain is built from TRBV27 and TRBJ2-2; 7 bases are shared with TRBD1. Germline lookup yields CDR1 MNHEY and CDR2 SMNVEV (reference sequence). The CDR3 runs to 16 residues. J lost 3 bases, V lost 2 bases, and 6 bases had no gene match. The CDR3 DNA reads TGTGCCAGCAGTTTAGAGACAGGGTGGGACACCGGGGAGCTGTTTTTT. Protein product: CASSLETGWDTGELFF.

This chain uses TRBV5-4 with TRBJ2-7, with 8 bases fitting TRBD1. This CDR3 spans 15 amino acids. Germline V lookup: CDR1 SGHNT, CDR2 YYREEE (reference sequence). The junction had 9 bases not matched to a gene; V was cut back by 4 bases and J by 3 bases. In DNA, the CDR3 is TGTGCCAGCAGCGGCCCGGGACAGGCTATCTACGAGCAGTACTTC. Translating it yields CASSGPGQAIYEQYF.

The rearrangement joins TRBV2 to TRBJ1-5; D is possibly TRBD1 (5 bases). The CDR3 has 15 amino acids. Germline V gene sequence: CDR1 SNHLY, CDR2 FYNNEI. With 7 bases removed from V and 0 bases from J, the gap between germline ends came to 13 bases. In DNA, the CDR3 is TGTGCCAGCACTGTTCAAGGGGTTAGCAATCAGCCCCAGCATTTT. Translated: CASTVQGVSNQPQHF. The entire variable domain, with the rest obtained from reference TRBV2 and TRBJ1-5, is as follows: EPEVTQTPSHQVTQMGQEVILRCVPISNHLYFYWYRQILGQKVEFLVSFYNNEISEKSEIFDDQFSVERPDGSNFTLKIRSTKLEDSAMYFCASTVQGVSNQPQHFGDGTRLSIL.

The genes are TRBV9 and TRBJ2-1; 9 bases match TRBD2. The CDR3 contains 16 residues. V shed 0 bases and J 5 bases; nucleotides not matched to a gene: 6. The germline CDR1 and CDR2 sequences are SGDLS and YYNGEE. The CDR3 DNA follows: TGTGCCAGCAGCGTAGAGTCGGGACTAGCCAACAATGAGCAGTTCTTC. It translates to CASSVESGLANNEQFF.

The rearrangement joins TRBV27 to TRBJ1-1; 8 nucleotides align to TRBD1. The germline gives CDR1 MNHEY, CDR2 SMNVEV (reference sequence). After removal of 5 bases from V and 0 bases from J, the junction contained 11 bases not matched to a gene. The CDR3 has 17 residues. CDR3 sequence reads: CASSPRDRWDMNTEAFF. CDR3 nucleotide sequence: TGTGCCAGCAGTCCCCGGGACAGGTGGGACATGAACACTGAAGCTTTCTTT.